A selection of T cell receptor beta chains follows, all from one sample in a study of blood T cell repertoires in COVID-19. Data came from immunoSEQ multiplex PCR; TCRdb stores just in-frame clones and leaves some out. The repertoire holds around 160,000 clones, with about four fifths as singletons. Material: peripheral blood. The receptors shown here come from a human donor with acute or convalescent COVID-19. The donor label of this sample is uncertain. Each CDR3 is given with its conserved first and last residue. A D gene is named only where the DNA matches it firmly. Only some rows state a clone size, as once, few, many or a class for expanded clones.

j_call v_call clone_size d_call cdr3_aa
TRBJ1-4 TRBV5-4 - TRBD1 CASSLGGTGEKLFF
TRBJ2-7 TRBV18 - - CASSPGVAAVMNEQYF
TRBJ2-6 TRBV18 - - CASSLDTANVLTF
TRBJ2-1 TRBV7-6 few TRBD2 CASSYQGRGDEQFF
TRBJ2-3 TRBV5-1 - - CASTPSGPSTDTQYF
TRBJ1-2 TRBV18 - - CASSPVGGDVNYGYTF
TRBJ1-4 TRBV5-1 - - CASSLGQPNEKLFF
TRBJ2-3 TRBV5-4 once TRBD2 CASSFTSGVTDTQYF
TRBJ1-5 TRBV3-1/TRBV3-2 - - CASSPRVNQPQHF
TRBJ1-1 TRBV5-4 - - CASSLQSWWEEYTEAFF
TRBJ1-6 TRBV5-1 - - CASSLGDSPLHF
TRBJ1-2 TRBV6-5 - TRBD1 CASSYTPGQGAYTF
TRBJ1-6 TRBV15 - - CATSSGISTGSPLHF
TRBJ2-5 TRBV5-1 - TRBD1 CASSDGQVEETQYF
TRBJ1-3 TRBV5-1 few TRBD1 CASSSGQGPGNTIYF
TRBJ1-2 TRBV7-2 - - CASSLAWTAPGGYTF
TRBJ2-5 TRBV18 - - CASSLQGGQTKQETQYF
TRBJ2-3 TRBV6-5 - - CASSPPDYTDTQYF
TRBJ1-2 TRBV2 - - CASSEGGTNYGYTF
TRBJ1-2 TRBV6-5 - TRBD1 CASSYLPGTGELGYTF
TRBJ1-2 TRBV6-5 - - CASLQRPEGGYTF
TRBJ1-2 TRBV5-1 few TRBD1 CASSSSGGAGYGYTF
TRBJ2-2 TRBV7-3 - TRBD2 CASSPRRGAGELFF
TRBJ1-5 TRBV10-2 few TRBD1 CASSESGTGLQPQHF
TRBJ1-3 TRBV7-8 - TRBD1 CASSLGQIRNTIYF
TRBJ1-2 TRBV18 - TRBD1 CASSLLDRDYGYTF
TRBJ1-2 TRBV6-5 - TRBD1 CASSEYRGSYGYTF
TRBJ1-1 TRBV15 - - CATSRDREGTEAFF
TRBJ2-7 TRBV19 - - CASKPSAVGQDEQYF
TRBJ1-6 TRBV5-4 - - CASSFDKDSPLHF
TRBJ1-2 TRBV5-1 few TRBD1 CASSGGTEGPGGYTF
TRBJ2-7 TRBV2 - - CASSARGYEQYF
TRBJ2-7 TRBV24-1 - - CAPGGAAVPYEQYF
TRBJ1-2 TRBV2 - TRBD1 CASRGTATAYGYTF
TRBJ1-1 TRBV5-1 - - CASSTGVTEAFF
TRBJ2-7 TRBV20-1 - - CSASDLGGPYEQYF
TRBJ1-1 TRBV14 - - CASSAVGPEAFF
TRBJ2-7 TRBV21-1 - - CASSKGWYRGRALTYEQYF
TRBJ2-5 TRBV7-3 - - CASSKGLGGVETQYF
TRBJ1-5 TRBV2 - TRBD1 CASREGTGMSLPQHF
TRBJ2-1 TRBV7-2 - - CASSLVTGSDEQFF
TRBJ1-1 TRBV19 - - CASSLQRAMNTEAFF
TRBJ2-3 TRBV24-1 - TRBD2 CATSDPGEGITDTQYF
TRBJ1-1 TRBV30 once TRBD1 CAWSGVAGGLPAFF
TRBJ1-3 TRBV6-5 - - CASSRSSGNTIYF
TRBJ1-2 TRBV3-1/TRBV3-2 once TRBD1 CASTHGTGSLGYGYTF
TRBJ2-3 TRBV2 - - CASSELSGGSTDTQYF
TRBJ1-1 TRBV6-6 once - CASSPLSLNTEAFF
TRBJ1-1 TRBV19 - TRBD1 CASSRTRAGGRGTEAFF
TRBJ1-2 TRBV19 - - CASSSTDNYGYTF
TRBJ2-3 TRBV11-2 once TRBD2 CASSSDDLTSGVTDTQYF
TRBJ2-3 TRBV19 once - CASRPQGGTTDTQYF